The next 10 T cell receptor beta chains were all read from a single sample in a study of a mutant IDH1 vaccine in newly diagnosed glioma. No antigen is known for these receptors. TCRdb keeps only in-frame clones here, not all; method: immunoSEQ multiplex PCR. Here the sample spans 20,000 to 30,000 clones, 70% to 80% being singletons. The time point: week 11, during vaccination. A 20-mer mutant IDH1 peptide at 300 ug was injected subcutaneously with topical imiquimod. The sequencing here drew on PBMCs, taken from a glioma patient whose treatment included an IDH1 peptide vaccine. Receptors originate from a man aged 35-49 years with glioma.

This chain links TRBV12-5 with TRBJ1-1, with 8 positions matching TRBD1. Germline CDR1 reads LGHNT; CDR2 reads FRNRAP. The CDR3 sequence is 14 residues long. V was pared by 0 bases and J by 10 bases, with 7 bases of the junction left unmatched. The CDR3 DNA sequence: TGTGCTAGTGGTTTGGTACAGGTACAGGGGGTAGCTTTCTTT. Residues: CASGLVQVQGVAFF.

The CDR3 loop is CASSLPGTPEAFF. The CDR3 DNA reads as TGTGCCAGCAGCTTACCGGGGACGCCGGAAGCTTTCTTT. This rearrangement joins TRBV5-6 to TRBJ1-1, with D possibly being TRBD1 (5 bases). V lost 2 bases, J lost 8 bases, and 13 bases lay in between. This CDR3 comprises 13 residues. Germline-derived CDR1 and CDR2 are SGHDT and YYEEEE. The full variable domain, its missing parts supplied by reference TRBV5-6 and TRBJ1-1, is DAGVTQSPTHLIKTRGQQVTLRCSPKSGHDTVSWYQQALGQGPQFIFQYYEEEERQRGNFPDRFSGHQFPNYSSELNVNALLLGDSALYLCASSLPGTPEAFFGQGTRLTVV.

This chain uses TRBV7-2 with TRBJ1-5, with 12 bases that match TRBD1. V trimming: 1 base; J trimming: 8 bases; junction bases outside the gene matches: 9. CDR1 is SGHTA, CDR2 FQGNSA, per germline. CDR3 length: 17 amino acids. CDR3 residues: CASSLGPGQGASEPQHF. CDR3 nucleotide sequence: TGTGCCAGCAGCTTAGGTCCGGGACAGGGGGCTTCTGAGCCCCAGCATTTT.

The CDR3 region is CASSHRRSTDTQYF. The CDR3 nucleotides read TGTGCCAGCAGTCACCGCAGAAGCACAGATACGCAGTATTTT. The rearrangement links TRBV27 to TRBJ2-3, with D hard to call. The V gene's germline CDR1 is MNHEY and CDR2 SMNVEV (reference sequence). The CDR3 runs to 14 residues. V lost 5 bases to trimming and J lost 0 bases, with 9 bases between them.

The V gene is TRBV18, the J gene TRBJ1-1; possibly TRBD1 for D (6 bases). The CDR3 spans 14 residues. Trimming left V 7 bases short and J 4 bases short, with 16 bases between. Per the germline V gene, CDR1 is KGHSH and CDR2 is LQKENI. The CDR3 region is CASCTKTGSTEAFF. CDR3 in DNA: TGTGCCAGCTGTACGAAAACAGGGAGCACTGAAGCTTTCTTT.

This clone appeared once. The CDR3 loop reads CASSYLSERGTEAFF. The CDR3 region has the DNA TGTGCCAGCAGTTACCTCTCTGAGAGGGGCACTGAAGCTTTCTTT. The J gene is TRBJ1-1, the V gene TRBV6-5, with D maybe TRBD1 (5 bases). Germline loops: CDR1 MNHEY, CDR2 SVGAGI. Trimming shortened V by 2 bases and J by 4 bases, and 14 bases separated the two germline ends. The CDR3 runs 15 residues.

The chain couples TRBV7-9 to TRBJ1-1; 9 bases are shared with TRBD1. Germline lookup yields CDR1 SEHNR and CDR2 FQNEAQ (reference sequence). The CDR3 has 14 amino acids. Trimming took 2 bases from V and 8 from J; bases not matched to a gene: 6. The chain's CDR3 is CASSLTGGLPEAFF. CDR3 DNA sequence: TGTGCCAGCAGCTTAACAGGGGGCCTCCCCGAAGCTTTCTTT.

A single count supports this clone. CDR3 residues: CASSPGEQYF. Here the CDR3 DNA reads TGTGCCAGCAGTCCTGGCGAGCAGTACTTC. The V gene is TRBV7-9, the J gene TRBJ2-5; D is undetermined. The DNA matches TRBJ2-7 better at its end, which makes the J call doubtful. This CDR3 spans 10 amino acids. Germline V CDR1 and CDR2: SEHNR, FQNEAQ (reference sequence).

The chain has TRBV6-5 and TRBJ2-7; TRBD2 might be the D (6 bases). Germline V gene lookup returns CDR1 MNHEY and CDR2 SVGAGI. Trimming removed 6 bases from V and 6 bases from J, with 15 bases in between. CDR3 length equals 13 residues. CDR3 region: CASRESRRGEQYF. CDR3 in DNA: TGTGCCAGCAGGGAATCACGGAGGGGCGAGCAGTACTTC.

As concerns this clone: At one boundary the junction diverges from the germline segment, which might be a read error. V gene TRBV2 combines with J gene TRBJ2-1; D is perhaps TRBD1 (5 bases). This CDR3 contains 14 residues. Germline values: CDR1 SNHLY, CDR2 FYNNEI. Here the CDR3 reads CASSSGISYNEQFF. As DNA, the CDR3 is TGCGCCAGCAGTTCAGGGATCTCCTACAATGAGCAGTTCTTC.